These 29 T cell receptor beta chains share one sample of origin, sequenced in a study of T cell repertoires in ileal Crohn's disease. The time point was: neoterminal ileum biopsy at postoperative endoscopy, about 6 months after surgery. The repertoire was sequenced with immunoSEQ multiplex PCR; TCRdb's copy has only in-frame clones and lacks some. The sample has about 62,000 clones, roughly 89% seen once. Sequenced material: ileal tissue. The origin of the receptors is an adult with Crohn's disease.

The chain uses TRBV7-8 and TRBJ2-7; perhaps TRBD2 as D (6 bases). This CDR3 spans 14 amino acids. Per germline, CDR1 SGHVS and CDR2 FQNEAQ. V lost 5 bases to trimming and J lost 0 bases, with 11 bases between them. The CDR3 loop is CASSARSGSYEQYF. The CDR3 DNA follows: TGTGCCAGCAGCGCCCGTAGCGGCTCCTACGAGCAGTACTTC.

The chain has TRBV5-1 and TRBJ2-6; 10 bases are a match to TRBD2. With V trimmed by 4 bases and J by 1 base, 11 bases remained unmatched. CDR3 size: 19 residues. Germline lookup yields CDR1 SGHRS and CDR2 YFSETQ. CDR3 loop: CASSPLGSGGLSGANVLTF. The CDR3 coding sequence is TGCGCCAGCAGCCCCCTGGGTAGCGGGGGGCTATCTGGGGCCAACGTCCTGACTTTC.

The rearrangement uses TRBV5-6 and TRBJ1-2, with unresolved D. Germline assignment: CDR1 SGHDT and CDR2 YYEEEE. The CDR3 has 14 residues. V was clipped by 3 bases and J by 4 bases, with 13 bases between them. This chain's CDR3 is CASSSITDLYGYTF. CDR3 bases: TGTGCCAGCAGCTCCATAACAGACCTCTATGGCTACACCTTC.

The rearrangement links TRBV30 to TRBJ2-1, with TRBD1 matching over 9 bases. The CDR3 covers 14 residues. The V gene end was trimmed by 1 base and the J gene end by 10 bases; junction bases not matched to a gene: 8. Germline lookup yields CDR1 GTSNPN and CDR2 SVGIG (reference sequence). CDR3 in amino acids: CAWSGGTGLGEQFF. Written as DNA, the CDR3 is TGTGCCTGGAGTGGAGGGACAGGGCTAGGGGAGCAGTTCTTC.

V is TRBV19 and J is TRBJ2-5, with D maybe TRBD1 (7 bases). The CDR3 spans 15 residues. V was clipped by 4 bases and J by 6 bases, with 18 bases between them. Germline CDR1 is LNHDA and CDR2 is SQIVND (reference sequence). In DNA, the CDR3 is TGTGCCAGTAGTAGTATAGAACAGGGGAGGAAGACCCAGTACTTC. This codes for CASSSIEQGRKTQYF.

In this sample, this clone turned up a few times. V is TRBV19 and J is TRBJ2-1, with D perhaps TRBD2 (6 bases). CDR1 is LNHDA and CDR2 is SQIVND in the germline V gene (reference sequence). This CDR3 is built from 15 residues. The V and J ends lost 9 bases and 1 base respectively, with 16 bases between them. The CDR3: CASNVGGGSYNEQFF. As DNA, the CDR3 is TGTGCCAGCAACGTCGGGGGTGGGTCCTACAATGAGCAGTTCTTC.

The V gene is TRBV27, the J gene TRBJ2-1; D may be TRBD1 (6 bases). This CDR3 spans 15 amino acids. The V end lost 6 bases, the J end lost 6 bases, and 18 bases lay between the germline ends. Germline V gives CDR1 MNHEY, CDR2 SMNVEV (reference sequence). The CDR3 DNA sequence: TGTGCCAGCAGATCCGGGACACATCACTTCAATGAGCAGTTCTTC. This codes for CASRSGTHHFNEQFF.

The count of this clone is one. J is TRBJ1-1 and V is TRBV11-1; D remains ambiguous. The CDR3 runs to 13 residues. Trimming left V 3 bases short and J 2 bases short, with 7 bases between. Germline V gene sequence: CDR1 SGHAT, CDR2 FQDESV (reference sequence). The chain's CDR3 is CASSFGSNTEAFF. The CDR3, as DNA: TGTGCCAGCAGCTTTGGCAGTAACACTGAAGCTTTCTTT.

The rearrangement uses TRBV30 and TRBJ1-1; 8 bases fit TRBD1. This CDR3 comprises 16 residues. Germline V lookup: CDR1 GTSNPN, CDR2 SVGIG (reference sequence). The J segment lost 1 base and the V segment lost 1 base, leaving 8 bases of the junction unmatched. The DNA for the CDR3 is TGTGCCTGGAGTGCACCGACAGGGGATGGGAACACTGAAGCTTTCTTT. It specifies CAWSAPTGDGNTEAFF.

This chain links TRBV4-2 with TRBJ2-1; TRBD1 might be the D (6 bases). There are 13 residues in the CDR3. Per germline, CDR1 LGHNA and CDR2 YNFKEQ. V dropped 9 bases and J dropped 6 bases, with 15 bases sitting between them. Here the CDR3 reads CASAQGSGNEQFF. In DNA form, the CDR3 reads TGTGCCAGTGCACAGGGCTCCGGCAATGAGCAGTTCTTC.

V gene TRBV6-5 combines with J gene TRBJ1-1; the D gene is possibly TRBD1 (5 bases). Deletions cut 5 bases from V and 0 bases from J, with 13 bases between. The germline CDR1 and CDR2 sequences are MNHEY and SVGAGI. The CDR3 totals 15 residues. The CDR3 DNA is TGTGCCAGCAGTCCCCGGGGGGGGGTGAACACTGAAGCTTTCTTT. This encodes CASSPRGGVNTEAFF.

The V and J genes are TRBV5-1 and TRBJ2-1; 9 bases map to TRBD1. Germline values: CDR1 SGHRS, CDR2 YFSETQ. The CDR3 has 14 amino acids. The V segment lost 0 bases and the J segment 9 bases; nucleotides outside the gene matches: 4. Here the CDR3 reads CASSLATGGAEQFF. The CDR3 DNA reads as TGCGCCAGCAGCTTGGCCACAGGGGGCGCTGAGCAGTTCTTC. Based on the CDR3 plus reference TRBV5-1 and TRBJ2-1, the full variable domain is KAGVTQTPRYLIKTRGQQVTLSCSPISGHRSVSWYQQTPGQGLQFLFEYFSETQRNKGNFPGRFSGRQFSNSRSEMNVSTLELGDSALYLCASSLATGGAEQFFGPGTRLTVL.

J is TRBJ2-1 and V is TRBV7-9; the match to TRBD1 covers 7 bases. The CDR3 spans 15 residues. J lost 5 bases, V lost 2 bases, and 6 bases had no gene match. Germline V gene data show CDR1 as SEHNR and CDR2 as FQNEAQ (reference sequence). The CDR3 reads CASSLFGTDDNEQFF. The CDR3 nucleotides read TGTGCCAGCAGCTTATTTGGGACAGACGACAATGAGCAGTTCTTC.

The V call is TRBV25-1, the J call TRBJ1-1; the D gene is possibly TRBD1 (5 bases). CDR1 and CDR2 from the germline V gene are MGHDK and SYGVNS. The V and J ends lost 8 bases and 6 bases respectively, with 22 bases between them. This CDR3 comprises 15 residues. This CDR3 reads CASADLARGNPEAFF. Written as DNA, the CDR3 is TGTGCCAGCGCCGACTTAGCAAGGGGTAACCCTGAAGCTTTCTTT.

The chain carries TRBV15 and TRBJ1-1, with a tentative D call TRBD1 (6 bases). The CDR3 is 13 amino acids. Germline-derived CDR1 and CDR2 are LNHNV and YYDKDF (reference sequence). V lost 2 bases and J lost 6, with 10 bases in between. CDR3 region: CATSRSGVPEAFF. The CDR3 bases are TGTGCCACCAGCAGATCAGGGGTTCCTGAAGCTTTCTTT.

The chain uses TRBV28 and TRBJ1-4; D is perhaps TRBD1 (6 bases). The CDR3 covers 15 residues. Trimming shortened V by 6 bases and J by 5 bases, and 16 bases separated the two germline ends. The germline gives CDR1 MDHEN, CDR2 SYDVKM. The CDR3 is CASRLRQASNEKLFF. In DNA, the CDR3 is TGTGCCAGCAGACTGAGACAGGCTTCAAATGAAAAACTGTTTTTT. Variable domain in full (rest from reference TRBV28 and TRBJ1-4): DVKVTQSSRYLVKRTGEKVFLECVQDMDHENMFWYRQDPGLGLRLIYFSYDVKMKEKGDIPEGYSVSREKKERFSLILESASTNQTSMYLCASRLRQASNEKLFFGSGTQLSVL.

This sequence joins TRBV7-8 and TRBJ2-1; TRBD2 aligns across 10 bases. There are 19 residues in the CDR3. Germline assignment: CDR1 SGHVS and CDR2 FQNEAQ. V trimming: 0 bases; J trimming: 1 base; junction bases outside the gene matches: 9. CDR3 in DNA: TGTGCCAGCAGCTTAGCGAGAAGACTAGCGGGCCCTTCCTACAATGAGCAGTTCTTC. Translated: CASSLARRLAGPSYNEQFF.

V usage is TRBV4-1 and J usage is TRBJ2-2, with 7 bases matching TRBD1. The length of the CDR3 is 16 residues. The J segment lost 6 bases and the V segment lost 2 bases, leaving 9 bases of the junction unmatched. Germline V gene lookup returns CDR1 MGHRA and CDR2 YSYEKL. The CDR3 DNA is TGCGCCAGCAGCCAATTTAGTCCCGGGACAGCCGGGGAGCTGTTTTTT. Its translation is CASSQFSPGTAGELFF.

The chain recombines TRBV27 with TRBJ2-3; a weak D match, TRBD2 (6 bases). CDR1 and CDR2 (germline): MNHEY, SMNVEV (reference sequence). Trimming removed 6 bases at V and 6 bases at J, with 13 bases between. The CDR3 is 13 amino acids. The CDR3 spells CASSVTRADTQYF. The DNA for the CDR3 is TGTGCCAGCAGCGTGACTAGAGCCGATACGCAGTATTTT.

The V gene is TRBV19, the J gene TRBJ1-3; D is undetermined. The CDR3 totals 11 residues. Trimming left V 6 bases short and J 2 bases short, with 2 bases between. The germline CDR1 and CDR2 sequences are LNHDA and SQIVND (reference sequence). The CDR3 sequence: CASSAGNTIYF. The DNA for the CDR3 is TGTGCCAGTAGCGCTGGAAACACCATATATTTT.

The chain is built from TRBV14 and TRBJ1-6; tentative D call: TRBD1 (5 bases). The V end lost 4 bases, the J end lost 11 bases, and 12 bases lay between the germline ends. The length of the CDR3 is 13 residues. The V gene's germline CDR1 is SGHDN and CDR2 FVKESK. CDR3 amino acids: CASSPGPGAPLHF. The CDR3 coding sequence is TGTGCCAGCAGCCCAGGTCCGGGGGCACCCCTCCACTTT.

This clone appeared once. This chain joins TRBV6-5 and TRBJ1-2; 8 positions match TRBD1. CDR1 is MNHEY, CDR2 SVGAGI, per germline. J was trimmed by 8 bases and V by 2 bases; bases with no gene match: 7. This CDR3 comprises 14 residues. This CDR3 reads CASSYQGAIGGYTF. Here the CDR3 DNA reads TGTGCCAGCAGTTACCAGGGGGCCATTGGGGGCTACACCTTC.

The chain employs TRBV10-3 and TRBJ2-1; 10 bases line up with TRBD1. V shed 5 bases, J shed 6 bases, and the junction held 4 bases outside the gene matches. The germline V gene has CDR1 ENHRY and CDR2 SYGVKD. This CDR3 spans 14 amino acids. CDR3 bases: TGTGCCATCAGTCCGGGACAGGGGTCCAATGAGCAGTTCTTC. As protein: CAISPGQGSNEQFF.

This sequence joins TRBV29-1 and TRBJ1-3; D uncertain. Germline V lookup: CDR1 SQVTM, CDR2 ANQGSEA. V was trimmed by 0 bases and J by 3 bases, leaving 12 bases between them. This CDR3 spans 15 amino acids. The CDR3 DNA sequence: TGCAGCGTTGAAGATCGACCGAACTATGGAAACACCATATATTTT. It specifies CSVEDRPNYGNTIYF.

The gene calls are TRBV4-3 and TRBJ1-1, with D possibly matching TRBD1 (5 bases). There are 14 residues in the CDR3. The ends were cut back, 0 bases at V and 2 bases at J, with 7 bases in the middle. The germline CDR1 and CDR2 sequences are LGHNA and YSLEER. CDR3 sequence (DNA): TGCGCCAGCAGCCAAGATGACAGCAACACTGAAGCTTTCTTT. Its translation: CASSQDDSNTEAFF.

The chain couples TRBV4-1 to TRBJ1-5; TRBD1 is a possible D gene (6 bases). This CDR3 comprises 17 residues. The V end was cut by 1 base, the J end by 4 bases, with 17 bases between. Looked up from germline, CDR1 is MGHRA and CDR2 is YSYEKL. CDR3 coding DNA: TGCGCCAGCAGCCAAGGTGCAGGGGTCCCTCGGAATCAGCCCCAGCATTTT. Its protein is CASSQGAGVPRNQPQHF.

The chain carries TRBV28 and TRBJ2-3; D may be TRBD1 (6 bases). V lost 9 bases and J lost 10, with 20 bases in between. Germline V CDR1 and CDR2: MDHEN, SYDVKM. The CDR3 totals 13 residues. This CDR3 is CASTGLSVPAQYF. For the CDR3, the DNA is TGTGCCAGTACAGGGTTAAGTGTTCCGGCGCAGTATTTT.

The chain is built from TRBV28 and TRBJ1-4; D unresolved. Per germline, CDR1 MDHEN and CDR2 SYDVKM. V was trimmed by 7 bases and J by 4 bases, leaving 13 bases between them. This CDR3 has 14 residues. The CDR3 protein is CASMPRRFNEKLFF. CDR3 DNA sequence: TGTGCCAGCATGCCTAGACGGTTTAATGAAAAACTGTTTTTT.

The chain recombines TRBV15 with TRBJ1-2; D gene uncertain. With 6 bases removed from V and 3 bases from J, the gap between germline ends came to 17 bases. The CDR3 is 15 residues long. Germline values: CDR1 LNHNV, CDR2 YYDKDF (reference sequence). This CDR3 reads CATRKLADTYYGYTF. Written as DNA, the CDR3 is TGTGCCACCAGGAAATTGGCCGACACCTACTATGGCTACACCTTC.